The T cell receptor (beta chain) under discussion was sequenced for a study of T cell responses to AZD1222 COVID-19 vaccine. V lost 5 bases and J 6 bases, leaving 17 bases between the germline ends. Germline V gene data show CDR1 as LNHDA and CDR2 as SQIVND (reference sequence). CDR3 length: 15 residues. Overall study findings and caveats: Across the whole spike, CD4 TCRs peaked at regions 160-218 and 743-854. Spike-specific TCR breadth and depth rose after two AZD1222 doses.

Points on this clone: Its antigen is undetermined.

Data came from immunoSEQ multiplex PCR; TCRdb stores just in-frame clones and leaves some out. The repertoire holds 160,000 or so clones, with approximately 87% as singletons. The rearrangement links TRBV19 to TRBJ1-5; D is possibly TRBD1 (5 bases). This TCR derives from an adult who received the AZD1222 COVID-19 vaccine. The source was peripheral blood, collected 28 days after the second AZD1222 dose. Written as DNA, the CDR3 is TGTGCCAGTAGTCGGGGTGTGGGGGGAGGTCAGCCCCAGCATTTT. Its translation: CASSRGVGGGQPQHF.